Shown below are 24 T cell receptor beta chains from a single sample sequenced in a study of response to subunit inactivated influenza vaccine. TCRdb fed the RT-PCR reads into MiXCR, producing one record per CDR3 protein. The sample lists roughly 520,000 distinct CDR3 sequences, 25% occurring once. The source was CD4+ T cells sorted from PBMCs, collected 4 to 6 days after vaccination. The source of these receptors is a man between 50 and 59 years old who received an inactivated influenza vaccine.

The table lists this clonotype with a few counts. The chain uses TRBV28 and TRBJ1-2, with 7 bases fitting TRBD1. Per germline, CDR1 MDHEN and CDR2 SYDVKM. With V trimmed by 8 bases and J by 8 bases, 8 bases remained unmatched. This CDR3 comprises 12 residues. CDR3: CASFVPGGGYTF. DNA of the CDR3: TGTGCCAGCTTTGTACCAGGGGGAGGCTACACCTTC.

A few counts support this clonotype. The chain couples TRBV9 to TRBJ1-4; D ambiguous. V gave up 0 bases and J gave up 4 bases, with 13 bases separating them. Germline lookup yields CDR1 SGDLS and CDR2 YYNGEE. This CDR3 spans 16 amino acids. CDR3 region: CASSVAGTVINEKLFF. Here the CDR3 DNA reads TGTGCCAGCAGCGTAGCTGGAACAGTGATTAATGAAAAACTGTTTTTT. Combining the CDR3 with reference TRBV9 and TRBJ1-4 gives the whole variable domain DSGVTQTPKHLITATGQRVTLRCSPRSGDLSVYWYQQSLDQGLQFLIQYYNGEERAKGNILERFSAQQFPDLHSELNLSSLELGDSALYFCASSVAGTVINEKLFFGSGTQLSVL.

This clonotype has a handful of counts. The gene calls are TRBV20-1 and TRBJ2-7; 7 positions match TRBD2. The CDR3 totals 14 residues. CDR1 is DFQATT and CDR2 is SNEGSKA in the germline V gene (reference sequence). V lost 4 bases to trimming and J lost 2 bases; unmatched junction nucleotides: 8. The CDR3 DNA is TGCAGTGCTATCGGTGGGAGGGCTCCCTACGAGCAGTACTTC. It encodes CSAIGGRAPYEQYF.

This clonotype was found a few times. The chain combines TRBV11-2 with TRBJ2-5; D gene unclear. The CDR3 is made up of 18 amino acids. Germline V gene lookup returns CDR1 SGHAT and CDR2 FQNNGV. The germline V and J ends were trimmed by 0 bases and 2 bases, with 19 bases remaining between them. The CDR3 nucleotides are TGTGCCAGCAGCTTAGACAACCGTGGCGGTCCACTACAAGAGACCCAGTACTTC. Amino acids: CASSLDNRGGPLQETQYF.

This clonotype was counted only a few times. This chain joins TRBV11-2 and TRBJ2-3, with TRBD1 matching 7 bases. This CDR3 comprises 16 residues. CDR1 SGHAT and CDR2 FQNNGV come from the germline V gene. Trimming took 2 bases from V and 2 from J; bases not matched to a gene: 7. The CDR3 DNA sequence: TGTGCCAGCAGCTTAAGTAGGGACAGAGTCACAGATACGCAGTATTTT. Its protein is CASSLSRDRVTDTQYF.

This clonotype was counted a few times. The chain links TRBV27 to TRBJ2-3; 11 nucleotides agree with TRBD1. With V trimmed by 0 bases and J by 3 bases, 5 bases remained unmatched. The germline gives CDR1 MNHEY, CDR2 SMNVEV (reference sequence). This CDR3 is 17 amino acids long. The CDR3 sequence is CASSLSSGQGATDTQYF. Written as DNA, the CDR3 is TGTGCCAGCAGTTTATCTTCCGGACAGGGGGCAACAGATACGCAGTATTTT.

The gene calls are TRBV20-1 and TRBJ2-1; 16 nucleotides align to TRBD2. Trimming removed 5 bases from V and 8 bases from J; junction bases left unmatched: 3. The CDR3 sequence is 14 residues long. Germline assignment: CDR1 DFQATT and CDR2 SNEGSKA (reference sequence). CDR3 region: CSAGGLAGGHEQFF. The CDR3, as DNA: TGCAGTGCTGGGGGACTAGCGGGAGGGCATGAGCAGTTCTTC.

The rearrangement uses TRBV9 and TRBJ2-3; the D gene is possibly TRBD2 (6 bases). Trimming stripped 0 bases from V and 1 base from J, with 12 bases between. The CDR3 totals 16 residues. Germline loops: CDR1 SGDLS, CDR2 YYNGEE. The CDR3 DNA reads TGTGCCAGCAGCGTAGGTAGCGGATGGGGCACAGATACGCAGTATTTT. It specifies CASSVGSGWGTDTQYF.

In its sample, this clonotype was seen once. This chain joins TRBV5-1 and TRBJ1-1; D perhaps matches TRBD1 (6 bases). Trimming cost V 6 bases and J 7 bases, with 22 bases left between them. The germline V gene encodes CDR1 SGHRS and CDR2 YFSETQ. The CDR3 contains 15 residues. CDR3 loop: CASNPGQSWGIEAFF. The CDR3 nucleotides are TGCGCCAGCAACCCCGGACAGAGCTGGGGGATTGAAGCTTTCTTT.

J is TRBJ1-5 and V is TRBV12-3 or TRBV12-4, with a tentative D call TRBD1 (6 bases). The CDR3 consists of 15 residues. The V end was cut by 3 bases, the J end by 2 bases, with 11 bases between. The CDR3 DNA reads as TGTGCCAGCAGTTTCCGGGGGCTGGGCAATCAGCCCCAGCATTTT. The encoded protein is CASSFRGLGNQPQHF.

This chain's CDR3 is CASSRRLGRVNTEAFF. In DNA, the CDR3 is TGTGCCAGCAGTCGACGACTGGGACGGGTGAACACTGAAGCTTTCTTT. The rearrangement uses TRBV12-3 or TRBV12-4 and TRBJ1-1; possibly TRBD1 for D (5 bases). The CDR3 runs to 16 residues. Trimming pared 5 bases from V and 0 bases from J, leaving 16 bases between.

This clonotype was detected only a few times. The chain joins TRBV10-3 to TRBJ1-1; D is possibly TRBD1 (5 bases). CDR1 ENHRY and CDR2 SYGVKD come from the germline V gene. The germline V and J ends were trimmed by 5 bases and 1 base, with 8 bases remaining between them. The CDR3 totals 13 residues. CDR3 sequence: CAISPRGNTEAFF. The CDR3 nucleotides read TGTGCCATCAGTCCGAGGGGGAACACTGAAGCTTTCTTT.

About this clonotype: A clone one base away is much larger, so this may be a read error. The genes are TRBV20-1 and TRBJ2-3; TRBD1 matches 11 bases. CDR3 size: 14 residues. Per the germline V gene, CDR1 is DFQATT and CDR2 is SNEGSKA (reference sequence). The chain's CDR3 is CSARGTGGTDTRYF. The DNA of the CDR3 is TGCAGTGCTAGAGGGACAGGGGGCACAGATACGCGGTATTTT.

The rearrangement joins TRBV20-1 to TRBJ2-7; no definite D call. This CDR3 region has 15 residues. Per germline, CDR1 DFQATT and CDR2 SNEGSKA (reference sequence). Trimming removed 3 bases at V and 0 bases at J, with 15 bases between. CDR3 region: CSARSWTWGSYEQYF. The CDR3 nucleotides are TGCAGTGCTAGGTCCTGGACCTGGGGCTCCTACGAGCAGTACTTC.

CDR3 loop: CSARGQITYEQYF. As DNA, the CDR3 is TGCAGTGCTAGGGGACAGATAACCTACGAGCAGTACTTC. V and J are TRBV20-1 and TRBJ2-7, with 7 nucleotides matching TRBD1. From germline, CDR1 is DFQATT and CDR2 SNEGSKA (reference sequence). Unmatched junction bases numbered 4, after V lost 3 bases and J lost 2 bases. The CDR3 runs to 13 residues.

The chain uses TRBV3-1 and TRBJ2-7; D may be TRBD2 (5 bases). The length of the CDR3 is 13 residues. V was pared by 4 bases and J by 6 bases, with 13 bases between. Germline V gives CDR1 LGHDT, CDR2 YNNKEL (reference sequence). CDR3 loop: CASSPGIESEQYF. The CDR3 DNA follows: TGTGCCAGCAGCCCGGGGATCGAGAGCGAGCAGTACTTC.

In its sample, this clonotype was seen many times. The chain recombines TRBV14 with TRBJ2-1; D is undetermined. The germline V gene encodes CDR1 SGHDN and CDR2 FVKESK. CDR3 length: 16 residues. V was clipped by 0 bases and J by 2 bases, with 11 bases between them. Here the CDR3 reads CASSQDLITTYNEQFF. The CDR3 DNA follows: TGTGCCAGCAGCCAAGATCTCATCACGACCTACAATGAGCAGTTCTTC.

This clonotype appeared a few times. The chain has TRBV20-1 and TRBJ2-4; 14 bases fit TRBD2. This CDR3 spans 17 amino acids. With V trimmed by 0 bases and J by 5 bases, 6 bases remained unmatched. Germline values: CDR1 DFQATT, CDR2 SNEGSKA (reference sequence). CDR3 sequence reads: CSARDLGLAGAQNIQYF. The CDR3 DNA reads TGCAGTGCTAGAGATCTGGGACTAGCGGGAGCACAAAACATTCAGTACTTC.

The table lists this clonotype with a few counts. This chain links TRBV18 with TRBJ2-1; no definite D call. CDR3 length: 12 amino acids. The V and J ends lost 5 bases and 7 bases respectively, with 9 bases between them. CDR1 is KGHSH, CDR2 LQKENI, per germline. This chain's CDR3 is CASSVMGNEQFF. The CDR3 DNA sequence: TGTGCCAGCTCAGTCATGGGGAATGAGCAGTTCTTC.

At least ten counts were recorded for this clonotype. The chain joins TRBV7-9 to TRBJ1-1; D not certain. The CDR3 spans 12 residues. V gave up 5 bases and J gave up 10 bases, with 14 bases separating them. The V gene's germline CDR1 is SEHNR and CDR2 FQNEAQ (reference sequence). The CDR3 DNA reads TGTGCCAGCAGCCCCAACGGGGAAGTAGCTTTCTTT. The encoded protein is CASSPNGEVAFF.

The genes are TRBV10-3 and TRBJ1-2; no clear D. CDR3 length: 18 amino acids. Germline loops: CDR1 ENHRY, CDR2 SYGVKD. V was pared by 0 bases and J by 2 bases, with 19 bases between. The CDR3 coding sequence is TGTGCCATCAGTGAGTCAGCGGGGTTCGGCCAGCAAAACTATGGCTACACCTTC. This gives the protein CAISESAGFGQQNYGYTF.

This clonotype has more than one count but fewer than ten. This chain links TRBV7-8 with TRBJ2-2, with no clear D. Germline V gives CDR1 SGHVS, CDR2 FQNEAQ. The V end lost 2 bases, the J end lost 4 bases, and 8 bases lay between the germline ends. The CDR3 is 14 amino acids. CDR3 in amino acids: CASSLMIGTGELFF. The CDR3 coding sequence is TGTGCCAGCAGCTTAATGATCGGCACCGGGGAGCTGTTTTTT.

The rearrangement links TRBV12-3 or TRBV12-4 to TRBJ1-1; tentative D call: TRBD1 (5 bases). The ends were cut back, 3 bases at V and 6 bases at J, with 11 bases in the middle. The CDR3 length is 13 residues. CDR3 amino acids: CASSFSGWAEAFF. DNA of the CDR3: TGTGCCAGCAGTTTTTCAGGGTGGGCTGAAGCTTTCTTT.

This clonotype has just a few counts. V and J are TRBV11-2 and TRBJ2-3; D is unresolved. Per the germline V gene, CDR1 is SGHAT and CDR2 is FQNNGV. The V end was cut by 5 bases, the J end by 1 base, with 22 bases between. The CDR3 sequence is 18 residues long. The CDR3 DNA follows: TGTGCCAGCAGCCCGCGAGGTCCTGTCCGTCCTCGCACAGATACGCAGTATTTT. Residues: CASSPRGPVRPRTDTQYF.